The 21 T cell receptor beta chains below were found in one sample sequenced in a study of CD8+ T cells in alopecia areata (dated by TCRdb to 2016 to 2018). To prepare the library, the immunoSEQ multiplex PCR assay was applied. RNA was extracted from all samples and reverse transcribed into cDNA as template for TCR sequencing. Held by TCRdb, this immuneACCESS table contains in-frame sequences only and omits some clones. Under half of the omission traces to an unresolved V gene where checked; the cause of the rest is unknown. Counted in this sample were around 300,000 clones; about three fifths of them appeared once. 0.9% to 0.95% of the sample belongs to the ten largest clones. This sample's treatment or condition label indicates: oral pan-JAK inhibitor, 5-10 mg twice daily. Material: CD4+ T cells sorted from blood, obtained around week 53, from a patient treated with tofacitinib. These receptors came from a human donor with alopecia areata.

This chain uses TRBV29-1 with TRBJ1-1, with 8 bases that match TRBD1. The CDR3 loop spans 11 amino acids. V was pared by 7 bases and J by 7 bases, with 5 bases of the junction left unmatched. CDR1 is SQVTM, CDR2 ANQGSEA, per germline. CDR3 coding DNA: TGCAGCGCGGACAGGGCTAATGAAGCTTTCTTT. Encoded protein: CSADRANEAFF.

About this clone itself: The sample has other DNA sequences that encode this CDR3 too. The chain recombines TRBV4-2 with TRBJ1-5; a weak D match, TRBD1 (6 bases). Deletions cut 0 bases from V and 5 bases from J, with 8 bases between. The CDR3 is 14 amino acids. Germline CDR1 reads LGHNA; CDR2 reads YNFKEQ. This chain's CDR3 is CASSQDRGDQPQHF. Here the CDR3 DNA reads TGTGCCAGCAGCCAAGATAGGGGGGATCAGCCCCAGCATTTT.

The chain couples TRBV10-3 to TRBJ2-7, with D perhaps matching TRBD1 or TRBD2 (5 bases each). Germline V CDR1 and CDR2: ENHRY, SYGVKD. This CDR3 has 16 residues. Trimming shortened V by 0 bases and J by 5 bases, and 17 bases separated the two germline ends. The CDR3 DNA sequence: TGTGCCATCAGTGAGTCGAGAGGGGCTAAGGGCCACGAGCAGTACTTC. This translates into CAISESRGAKGHEQYF.

The chain is built from TRBV30 and TRBJ1-6; D unresolved. Germline CDR1 GTSNPN, CDR2 SVGIG (reference sequence). V was shortened by 3 bases and J by 7 bases, with 7 bases between the two germline ends. The CDR3 totals 12 residues. CDR3: CAWRGRNSPLHF. The CDR3 DNA reads as TGTGCCTGGAGGGGCAGGAATTCACCCCTCCACTTT.

The chain couples TRBV18 to TRBJ2-3; D gene ambiguous. The V end lost 5 bases, the J end lost 2 bases, and 11 bases lay between the germline ends. Germline V gene sequence: CDR1 KGHSH, CDR2 LQKENI. The CDR3 runs 14 residues. Written as DNA, the CDR3 is TGTGCCAGCTCAAGTCCACAAACCACAGATACGCAGTATTTT. The encoded protein is CASSSPQTTDTQYF.

For the CDR3, the DNA is TGTGCCTGGAAGAGGGTGCGGGGACCATACAATGAGCAGTTCTTC. Translated: CAWKRVRGPYNEQFF. The rearrangement joins TRBV30 to TRBJ2-1; tentative D call: TRBD2 (6 bases). This CDR3 is built from 15 residues. Trimming removed 4 bases from V and 4 bases from J, with 17 bases in between. Germline V gives CDR1 GTSNPN, CDR2 SVGIG (reference sequence).

The rearrangement joins TRBV6-5 to TRBJ2-7; 7 bases fit TRBD1. Germline assignment: CDR1 MNHEY and CDR2 SVGAGI. With 6 bases clipped from V and 4 bases from J, the junction kept 6 bases outside the gene matches. The length of the CDR3 is 13 residues. The chain's CDR3 is CASRRTGGYEQYF. CDR3 bases: TGTGCCAGCAGGAGGACAGGAGGTTACGAGCAGTACTTC.

This chain uses TRBV27 with TRBJ2-7; 9 bases are a match to TRBD1. The ends lost 6 bases at V and 6 bases at J; junction bases unmatched: 6. This CDR3 region has 13 residues. CDR1 is MNHEY, CDR2 SMNVEV, per germline (reference sequence). This chain's CDR3 is CASSADRGFEQYF. The CDR3 nucleotides read TGTGCCAGCAGCGCGGACAGGGGCTTCGAGCAGTACTTC.

This clone was observed a handful of times. V and J are TRBV29-1 and TRBJ2-7; no clear D gene. The ends were cut back, 4 bases at V and 2 bases at J, with 9 bases in the middle. The CDR3 spans 12 residues. Germline-derived CDR1 and CDR2 are SQVTM and ANQGSEA. CDR3 in amino acids: CSVGKPPYEQYF. In nucleotides, the CDR3 is TGCAGCGTTGGAAAGCCTCCCTACGAGCAGTACTTC.

The chain joins TRBV27 to TRBJ1-6; TRBD1 matches 8 bases. The germline CDR1 and CDR2 sequences are MNHEY and SMNVEV (reference sequence). The V and J ends lost 5 bases and 9 bases, in that order; junction bases with no gene match: 12. This CDR3 comprises 16 residues. The CDR3 DNA reads TGTGCCAGCAGTACCAAGCCAGGGGGCAGGGGTTCACCCCTCCACTTT. Translation: CASSTKPGGRGSPLHF.

Comment on this clone: The same CDR3 can be traced to other DNA sequences in this sample. The rearrangement joins TRBV29-1 to TRBJ1-5; D remains unclear. The V gene lost 4 bases and the J gene lost 4 bases, with 8 bases spanning the gap. The CDR3 contains 12 residues. Germline-derived CDR1 and CDR2 are SQVTM and ANQGSEA. The CDR3, as DNA: TGCAGCGTTGGCGCACTGAATCAGCCCCAGCATTTT. Translated, it gives CSVGALNQPQHF.

The chain combines TRBV5-1 with TRBJ1-2; tentative D call: TRBD1 (5 bases). There are 14 residues in the CDR3. CDR1 and CDR2 (germline): SGHRS, YFSETQ. V lost 0 bases to trimming and J lost 5 bases, with 11 bases between them. CDR3 DNA: TGCGCCAGCAGCTTGGTAGGGGCCGTTTATGGCTACACCTTC. Translating gives CASSLVGAVYGYTF.

The rearrangement joins TRBV29-1 to TRBJ2-3; TRBD1 agrees at 9 bases. Losses at the gene ends were 7 bases for V and 6 bases for J; bases not matched to a gene: 11. This CDR3 comprises 14 residues. In germline, CDR1 is SQVTM, CDR2 ANQGSEA. CDR3 region: CSDWPGQGRDTQYF. The CDR3 nucleotides are TGCAGCGACTGGCCGGGACAGGGCCGGGATACGCAGTATTTT.

There are a few counts of this clone. The J gene is TRBJ2-2, the V gene TRBV4-1; possible D gene TRBD1, 6 bases. Trimming pared 2 bases from V and 6 bases from J, leaving 10 bases between. Germline V gene sequence: CDR1 MGHRA, CDR2 YSYEKL. CDR3 length: 14 amino acids. For the CDR3, the DNA is TGCGCCAGCAGCCAACCTACAGGGTCCGGGGAGCTGTTTTTT. It specifies CASSQPTGSGELFF.

This clone was counted only a few times. The chain uses TRBV29-1 and TRBJ1-4; D gene unclear. Germline V CDR1 and CDR2: SQVTM, ANQGSEA. This CDR3 has 12 residues. CDR3 bases: TGCAGTTGTGGGTCCACTAATGAAAAACTGTTTTTT. Its protein product is CSCGSTNEKLFF.

This clone turned up a few times. The chain combines TRBV5-4 with TRBJ2-7; perhaps D is TRBD1 or TRBD2 (5 bases each). CDR3 length: 15 amino acids. V was pared by 3 bases and J by 3 bases, with 16 bases between. From germline, CDR1 is SGHNT and CDR2 YYREEE (reference sequence). The CDR3 spells CASSSGRANIYEQYF. Here the CDR3 DNA reads TGTGCCAGCAGCTCGGGGCGGGCGAATATCTACGAGCAGTACTTC.

This chain connects TRBV29-1 to TRBJ2-1; D may match TRBD1 or TRBD2 (5 bases each). This CDR3 spans 14 amino acids. The germline CDR1 and CDR2 sequences are SQVTM and ANQGSEA. Trimming took off 1 base at V and 2 bases at J, with 9 bases between the two ends. In nucleotides, the CDR3 is TGCAGCGTTGAAGGAGGGGACCCCTACAATGAGCAGTTCTTC. It specifies CSVEGGDPYNEQFF.

The CDR3 DNA reads as TGCAGCGCCGGGGCGGTAGCCAACTATGGCTACACCTTC. Translated, it gives CSAGAVANYGYTF. This chain uses TRBV29-1 with TRBJ1-2; TRBD1 is a possible D gene (5 bases). V shed 7 bases and J shed 2 bases, with 14 bases lying between them. The germline gives CDR1 SQVTM, CDR2 ANQGSEA. The CDR3 totals 13 residues.

The gene calls are TRBV6-5 and TRBJ2-5; no clear D gene. V gave up 2 bases and J gave up 4 bases, with 8 bases separating them. Germline loops: CDR1 MNHEY, CDR2 SVGAGI. The CDR3 runs to 13 residues. The CDR3 spells CASSYRFGETQYF. The CDR3 DNA sequence: TGTGCCAGCAGTTACAGGTTTGGAGAGACCCAGTACTTC.

In regard to this clone: Other DNA variants within this sample encode the same CDR3. This chain links TRBV5-1 with TRBJ2-2, with 8 bases aligning to TRBD1. The CDR3 covers 15 residues. With 4 bases clipped from V and 4 bases from J, the junction kept 6 bases outside the gene matches. Germline lookup yields CDR1 SGHRS and CDR2 YFSETQ. The CDR3 DNA reads TGCGCCAGCAGCCTTGGACAGGGCGGCACCGGGGAGCTGTTTTTT. Encoded protein: CASSLGQGGTGELFF.

This clone was seen more than once but under ten times. The gene calls are TRBV7-2 and TRBJ2-5, with 7 bases identical to TRBD1. The CDR3 is 14 residues long. Germline CDR1 SGHTA, CDR2 FQGNSA. V trimming: 4 bases; J trimming: 7 bases; junction bases outside the gene matches: 9. CDR3 sequence: CASSYNQGDGTQYF. CDR3 bases: TGTGCCAGCAGCTATAATCAGGGGGATGGGACCCAGTACTTC.